This T cell receptor beta chain comes out of a study of radiation and T cells in renal cell carcinoma (TCRdb year 2020). In terms of the full investigation: A total of around 53 samples underwent TCR beta sequencing, made up of 25 or so tumors and about 27 peripheral blood samples. In the approximately 53 samples combined, some 4,000,000 unique CDR3 nucleotide sequences were found, encoding approximately 2,900,000 unique CDR3 amino acid sequences.

Beyond this particular receptor, the publication reports: Because the trial had a single-armed design, the trial could not examine how radiation dose or scheduling affected the TCR repertoire. Intratumoral heterogeneity went uncaptured because the only tumor material available was small regions of roughly 1 g. Compared with controls, irradiated tumors had higher TCR clonality, as the top 100 clonotypes made up an average of about 50% of the repertoire, versus about 40% in nephrectomy-only tumors. Compared with control tumors, irradiated tumors had a greater number of dominant CDR3 motifs, and these motifs made up a bigger portion of the repertoire.

Trimming takes 5 bases from V and 7 bases from J, and the germline ends sit 13 bases apart. The CDR3, cysteine through phenylalanine, is 13 amino acids long. Just the 39-base CDR3 DNA is kept, in frame starting at base 1. CDR1 and CDR2, per the germline V gene, are MDHEN and SYDVKM. As to this clone: Its antigen is currently not known. No much larger clone is present one base from it, and per-base qualities are unavailable.

TCR beta libraries were generated from genomic DNA with the immunoSEQ kit, following the manufacturer's recommendations. Library preparation used a first multiplex PCR with proprietary primers, then a second PCR adding unique barcodes, with bead cleanups after each round. A kit-provided positive control reaction and a negative control reaction were included in every sample batch. The final libraries underwent checking on an Agilent 4200 TapeStation D1000 ScreenTape, volumetric pooling, and quantification by qPCR. An Illumina NextSeq500 fitted with a MidOutput 150-cycle cartridge performed the sequencing, running 156 Read1 cycles and 15 Index1 cycles with the kit's custom primers. The pooled library was loaded at roughly 0.93 pM, with a roughly 18% PhiX control spiked in. For the original study's pipeline: Vendor-processed data were analyzed in R, and a clonotype was defined as all T cells sharing the same CDR3 nucleotide sequence. In the clone abundance analyses, frequencies were normalized to the 10,000 most abundant clones in each sample. Public T cell clones, which averaged fewer than five per sample, were removed prior to analysis. ImmunoMap was used for dominant motif analysis with the PAM10 matrix, a gap penalty of 30, and a homology threshold of 0.3, and any motif reaching a cumulative frequency of at least 0.01 was considered dominant. The table was pulled from immuneACCESS by TCRdb, which kept in-frame rearrangements only. Such tables lose some clones; where checked, under half of the loss comes from unresolved V genes, and the rest has no known cause. D and trimming come from the DNA, and the V and J calls and clone size come from that table. This sample has 14,000 to 15,000 clones in its table, and less than 75% of those were observed once. In total, the top ten clones hold 15% to 20% of the sample.

This sample's time point label indicates: tumor resected at nephrectomy. In light of the paper, this sample's treatment or condition label describes: treatment-naive control, cytoreductive nephrectomy. Control tumors were obtained from treatment-naive renal cell carcinoma patients in whom cytoreductive nephrectomy was performed without prior radiation. Every patient's renal cell carcinoma showed clear cell pathology. Control tumors used for TCR sequencing came from a handful of females and 10 or so males, resected 2011 to 2014, with median age 57 years (range roughly 40 to 82). Tumors were mechanically dissociated, digested with collagenase/hyaluronidase at 37 °C, processed in gentleMACS C tubes, and stored in liquid nitrogen. Genomic DNA for TCR sequencing was prepared using the QIAamp DNA Blood Mini Kit (Qiagen). Samples were included in the analyses only if all quality control checks were passed.

Sequencing used tumor tissue, obtained from a patient whose treatment was nephrectomy without radiotherapy. The chain employs TRBV28 and TRBJ2-3; the D region possibly corresponds to TRBD1 (6 bases align). This TCR derives from a man aged 55 to 69 with renal cell carcinoma. The CDR3 reads as follows: CASSGQGRYTQYF. The DNA sequence is given as TGTGCCAGCAGTGGGCAGGGGCGATATACGCAGTATTTT. Beyond the CDR3, the reference TRBV28 and TRBJ2-3 genes provide the residues; the full variable domain reads: DVKVTQSSRYLVKRTGEKVFLECVQDMDHENMFWYRQDPGLGLRLIYFSYDVKMKEKGDIPEGYSVSREKKERFSLILESASTNQTSMYLCASSGQGRYTQYFGPGTRLTVL.